A selection of T cell receptor beta chains follows, all from one sample in a study of cytomegalovirus exposure and HLA in healthy donors. Sequenced by immunoSEQ multiplex PCR; TCRdb stores in-frame clones only, minus some. The data contain about 92,000 clones, 75% to 85% of them singletons. The sequenced sample was PBMCs. These receptors all stem from a man between 18 and 35 years old in good health and CMV-seronegative. CDR3s include the opening cysteine and the closing phenylalanine or tryptophan. The D gene is left open where the match is weak. A clone size is listed for some rows: how often the clone was seen (once, few, many), or a class if it is expanded.

size: NA
D: TRBD2
V: TRBV19
J: TRBJ2-5
CDR3: CASRIRRGGRETQYF
DNA: TGTGCCAGTAGGATTAGGCGGGGGGGCCGCGAGACCCAGTACTTC

size: NA
D: TRBD1
V: TRBV7-6
J: TRBJ1-2
CDR3: CASSLGGTGGIYGYTF
DNA: TGTGCCAGCAGCTTAGGGGGGACAGGGGGGATCTATGGCTACACCTTC

size: NA
D: NA
V: TRBV27
J: TRBJ1-1
CDR3: CASSIRGGGAEAFF
DNA: TGTGCCAGCAGTATAAGGGGGGGCGGGGCTGAAGCTTTCTTT

size: NA
D: NA
V: TRBV9
J: TRBJ2-7
CDR3: CASSVGQAVYEQYF
DNA: TGTGCCAGCAGCGTAGGTCAGGCCGTCTATGAGCAGTACTTC

size: NA
D: TRBD1
V: TRBV2
J: TRBJ2-7
CDR3: CASSVSGTGFLMREQYF
DNA: TGTGCCAGCAGTGTTTCCGGGACAGGCTTTTTGATGAGAGAGCAGTACTTC

size: once
D: TRBD1
V: TRBV29-1
J: TRBJ2-7
CDR3: CSVVDRIYEQYF
DNA: TGCAGCGTTGTGGACAGGATCTACGAGCAGTACTTC

size: NA
D: NA
V: TRBV7-9
J: TRBJ1-1
CDR3: CASSLTANTEAFF
DNA: TGTGCCAGCAGCCTGACAGCGAACACTGAAGCTTTCTTT

size: NA
D: NA
V: TRBV4-2
J: TRBJ1-2
CDR3: CASSQEGWRGNYGYTF
DNA: TGTGCCAGCAGCCAAGAGGGGTGGAGGGGCAACTATGGCTACACCTTC

size: NA
D: TRBD1
V: TRBV6-4
J: TRBJ1-2
CDR3: CASSDGTGSAYGYTF
DNA: TGTGCCAGCAGTGACGGGACAGGGTCTGCCTATGGCTACACCTTC

size: NA
D: NA
V: TRBV7-9
J: TRBJ2-5
CDR3: CASSFFSGTQETQYF
DNA: TGTGCCAGCAGCTTCTTCTCAGGAACCCAAGAGACCCAGTACTTC

size: once
D: NA
V: TRBV2
J: TRBJ2-2
CDR3: CASSPYAGELFF
DNA: TGTGCCAGCAGCCCCTATGCCGGGGAGCTGTTTTTT

size: NA
D: NA
V: TRBV2
J: TRBJ1-5
CDR3: CASTRFENQPQHF
DNA: TGTGCCAGCACCAGATTTGAAAATCAGCCCCAGCATTTT

size: few
D: NA
V: TRBV7-3
J: TRBJ2-1
CDR3: CASSLTEGARHEQFF
DNA: TGTGCCAGCAGCTTAACGGAGGGGGCCCGGCATGAGCAGTTCTTC

size: NA
D: TRBD1
V: TRBV6-5
J: TRBJ1-3
CDR3: CASSRTGVGNTIYF
DNA: TGTGCCAGCAGTCGGACAGGGGTCGGAAACACCATATATTTT

size: once
D: NA
V: TRBV18
J: TRBJ1-2
CDR3: CASSPEPWGDYGYTF
DNA: TGTGCCAGCTCACCCGAGCCATGGGGGGACTATGGCTACACCTTC

size: NA
D: NA
V: TRBV5-1
J: TRBJ2-4
CDR3: CASSLGGNLAKNIQYF
DNA: TGCGCCAGCAGCTTGGGAGGGAACCTAGCCAAAAACATTCAGTACTTC

size: NA
D: NA
V: TRBV7-2
J: TRBJ1-1
CDR3: CASSLAVVNTEAFF
DNA: TGTGCCAGCAGCTTGGCAGTCGTAAACACTGAAGCTTTCTTT

size: NA
D: TRBD2
V: TRBV2
J: TRBJ2-7
CDR3: CASSATGRLGDEQYF
DNA: TGTGCCAGCAGTGCCACCGGGAGGTTGGGCGACGAGCAGTACTTC

size: NA
D: NA
V: TRBV30
J: TRBJ2-7
CDR3: CASRGGYEQYF
DNA: TGTGCCTCGAGGGGGGGATACGAGCAGTACTTC

size: NA
D: TRBD1
V: TRBV6-1
J: TRBJ2-7
CDR3: CASSDTARGRYEQYF
DNA: TGTGCCAGCAGTGATACGGCCAGGGGGCGTTACGAGCAGTACTTC

size: once
D: TRBD1
V: TRBV6-1
J: TRBJ1-2
CDR3: CASSEGTRGSGYTF
DNA: TGTGCCAGCAGTGAAGGAACCAGGGGGTCCGGCTACACCTTC

size: NA
D: TRBD2
V: TRBV6-1
J: TRBJ2-7
CDR3: CASCLAGWYEQYF
DNA: TGTGCCAGCTGCCTAGCGGGGTGGTACGAGCAGTACTTC

size: NA
D: TRBD1
V: TRBV6-5
J: TRBJ1-2
CDR3: CASSYDRVNYGYTF
DNA: TGTGCCAGCAGTTACGACAGGGTTAACTATGGCTACACCTTC

size: NA
D: NA
V: TRBV7-9
J: TRBJ1-3
CDR3: CASSSYRVSGNTIYF
DNA: TGTGCCAGCAGCTCGTACAGGGTCTCTGGAAACACCATATATTTT

size: NA
D: NA
V: TRBV2
J: TRBJ2-5
CDR3: CASSSPFGETQYF
DNA: TGTGCCAGCAGTTCCCCGTTCGGGGAGACCCAGTACTTC

size: NA
D: TRBD2
V: TRBV5-5
J: TRBJ2-7
CDR3: CASSPREGRPYEQYF
DNA: TGTGCCAGCAGCCCCAGGGAGGGCAGGCCCTACGAGCAGTACTTC

size: NA
D: NA
V: TRBV7-6
J: TRBJ2-7
CDR3: CASSLDGLASSRRYF
DNA: TGTGCCAGCAGCTTAGATGGTTTGGCTAGCAGCCGACGTTACTTC

size: NA
D: TRBD1
V: TRBV9
J: TRBJ1-2
CDR3: CASSARDRGSNAYGYTF
DNA: TGTGCCAGCAGCGCCCGGGACAGGGGGAGTAATGCCTATGGCTACACCTTC

size: NA
D: NA
V: TRBV6-1
J: TRBJ1-1
CDR3: CASSRDFLNTEAFF
DNA: TGTGCCAGCAGTCGGGACTTCCTGAACACTGAAGCTTTCTTT

size: NA
D: TRBD1
V: TRBV7-9
J: TRBJ2-2
CDR3: CASSRTGSPGELFF
DNA: TGTGCCAGCAGCCGGACAGGGTCCCCCGGGGAGCTGTTTTTT

size: NA
D: TRBD1
V: TRBV6-5
J: TRBJ1-1
CDR3: CASSTYRGAEAFF
DNA: TGTGCCAGCAGTACTTACAGGGGTGCCGAAGCTTTCTTT

size: NA
D: NA
V: TRBV6-5
J: TRBJ2-3
CDR3: CASSYSNKLNTDTQYF
DNA: TGTGCCAGCAGTTACTCGAATAAGCTTAACACAGATACGCAGTATTTT

size: NA
D: TRBD1
V: TRBV27
J: TRBJ1-1
CDR3: CASSLSSGGTEAFF
DNA: TGTGCCAGCAGTTTATCATCAGGGGGCACTGAAGCTTTCTTT

size: NA
D: NA
V: TRBV6-5
J: TRBJ1-4
CDR3: CASSVTGTNEKLFF
DNA: TGTGCCAGCAGTGTCACAGGGACTAATGAAAAACTGTTTTTT

size: NA
D: TRBD2
V: TRBV9
J: TRBJ2-7
CDR3: CASSSKVGGGVQYF
DNA: TGTGCCAGCAGCTCAAAAGTTGGTGGGGGGGTGCAGTACTTC

size: NA
D: NA
V: TRBV5-8
J: TRBJ1-1
CDR3: CASRQHRANTEAFF
DNA: TGTGCCAGCAGACAGCACAGGGCGAACACTGAAGCTTTCTTT

size: NA
D: TRBD1
V: TRBV7-2
J: TRBJ1-2
CDR3: CASSQGQHYGYTF
DNA: TGTGCCAGCAGCCAGGGACAGCATTATGGCTACACCTTC

size: once
D: NA
V: TRBV6-5
J: TRBJ2-3
CDR3: CASNALGDTQYF
DNA: TGTGCCTCCAACGCGCTTGGAGATACGCAGTATTTT

size: NA
D: NA
V: TRBV25-1
J: TRBJ1-1
CDR3: CASSELGLQNTEAFF
DNA: TGTGCCAGCAGTGAACTGGGGCTACAGAACACTGAAGCTTTCTTT

size: NA
D: NA
V: TRBV11-2
J: TRBJ2-7
CDR3: CASSSRGGGNGEQYF
DNA: TGTGCCAGCAGCTCGAGAGGGGGGGGGAACGGTGAGCAGTACTTC

size: NA
D: TRBD1
V: TRBV27
J: TRBJ2-7
CDR3: CASSTRDRSLGSYEQYF
DNA: TGTGCCAGCAGTACCCGGGACAGGTCTTTGGGCTCCTACGAGCAGTACTTC

size: few
D: TRBD1
V: TRBV5-4
J: TRBJ1-2
CDR3: CASVPKTGVFGYTF
DNA: TGTGCCAGCGTCCCTAAGACAGGGGTCTTCGGCTACACCTTC

size: NA
D: TRBD1
V: TRBV9
J: TRBJ1-2
CDR3: CASSVAGTGYYGYTF
DNA: TGTGCCAGCAGCGTGGCTGGGACAGGGTACTATGGCTACACCTTC

size: NA
D: NA
V: TRBV5-1
J: TRBJ1-2
CDR3: CASSLGETSYGYTF
DNA: TGCGCCAGCAGCTTGGGTGAGACATCCTATGGCTACACCTTC

size: NA
D: NA
V: TRBV29-1
J: TRBJ1-1
CDR3: CSALTNIDTEAFF
DNA: TGCAGCGCCCTGACAAATATTGACACTGAAGCTTTCTTT

size: NA
D: NA
V: TRBV5-1
J: TRBJ2-5
CDR3: CASNSGTGGEETQYF
DNA: TGCGCCAGCAATTCCGGGACTGGCGGAGAAGAGACCCAGTACTTC

size: NA
D: TRBD1
V: TRBV5-6
J: TRBJ1-1
CDR3: CASSFKGATTPNTEAFF
DNA: TGTGCCAGCAGCTTCAAGGGGGCGACCACCCCGAACACTGAAGCTTTCTTT

size: NA
D: NA
V: TRBV19
J: TRBJ1-5
CDR3: CASNNIGVASNQPQHF
DNA: TGTGCCAGTAACAACATAGGCGTAGCTAGCAATCAGCCCCAGCATTTT

size: few
D: NA
V: TRBV2
J: TRBJ2-5
CDR3: CASSESSVGAIKETQYF
DNA: TGTGCCAGCAGTGAATCTAGCGTTGGGGCGATTAAAGAGACCCAGTACTTC

size: NA
D: NA
V: TRBV27
J: TRBJ1-5
CDR3: CASSLRGTNQPQHF
DNA: TGTGCCAGCAGTTTACGGGGGACTAATCAGCCCCAGCATTTT

size: NA
D: NA
V: TRBV29-1
J: TRBJ2-5
CDR3: CSVVGGLFGETQYF
DNA: TGCAGCGTTGTGGGGGGTCTCTTCGGGGAGACCCAGTACTTC

size: NA
D: TRBD2
V: TRBV10-2
J: TRBJ2-7
CDR3: CASSLVKAGPREQYF
DNA: TGCGCCAGCAGTCTGGTAAAAGCGGGGCCGAGGGAGCAGTACTTC

size: NA
D: NA
V: TRBV10-2
J: TRBJ2-7
CDR3: CASSESSSPTRGQYF
DNA: TGCGCCAGCAGTGAGTCGTCCAGCCCAACTAGAGGGCAGTACTTC

size: NA
D: TRBD2
V: TRBV18
J: TRBJ2-3
CDR3: CASSRQGSGGTDTQYF
DNA: TGTGCCAGCTCACGGCAGGGTAGCGGGGGCACAGATACGCAGTATTTT

size: once
D: TRBD2
V: TRBV9
J: TRBJ2-6
CDR3: CASSRPRGASGANVLTF
DNA: TGTGCCAGCAGCCGCCCGCGGGGGGCCTCTGGGGCCAACGTCCTGACTTTC